This T cell receptor (beta chain) was profiled in a study of shared clonotypes between healthy human individuals. In replicate PCRs of sorted subsets, approximately 210 ng DNA, tens of thousands of T cell genomes, was used. The assay was immunoSEQ multiplex PCR, and TCRdb's table has in-frame clones only and misses some. The sample includes about 1,800,000 clones, about 95% seen only once; the top ten take 1.2%. CDR1 is LNHDA and CDR2 is SQIVND in the germline V gene (reference sequence). Losses at the gene ends were 5 bases for V and 0 bases for J; bases not matched to a gene: 4. The CDR3 sequence is 15 residues long. CD8 cells regarded as naive lacked CD45RO, were positively chosen for CCR7, and omitted terminally differentiated effector memory CD45RA+ cells. Notes on the study in general: Larger richness was generally estimated for naive than memory subsets.

Only a few counts were recorded for this clone. Antigen specificity is unknown. The receptor was derived from a young man in good health. The chain links TRBV19 to TRBJ1-3, with 7 bases fitting TRBD1. The source material was naive CD8+ T cells sorted from blood. The CDR3 loop is CASSGWDSSGNTIYF. The CDR3 nucleotides read TGTGCCAGTAGTGGCTGGGACAGCTCTGGAAACACCATATATTTT. The variable domain in full, with the rest retrieved from reference TRBV19 and TRBJ1-3, is DGGITQSPKYLFRKEGQNVTLSCEQNLNHDAMYWYRQDPGQGLRLIYYSQIVNDFQKGDIAEGYSVSREKKESFPLTVTSAQKNPTAFYLCASSGWDSSGNTIYFGEGSWLTVV.